This T cell receptor (beta chain) was sequenced for a study of T cells in Graves' hyperthyroidism and ophthalmopathy. Study details: The authors collected peripheral blood at initial diagnosis, before any treatment.

Template material for amplifying TCR beta CDR3 regions consisted of RNA transcripts. The TCR CDR3 was amplified in a first-round RT-PCR using the HTBI primer set. TCRdb re-derived calls from the multiplex PCR reads in MiXCR, one entry per CDR3 protein. Of fewer than 350,000 distinct CDR3 sequences in the sample, around a sixth were seen once. Exclusions: uncontrolled infection, other autoimmune disease, pregnancy, lactation. This clonotype was detected ten times or more. Its target is unknown. General study findings and limits: Within blood appeared most thyroid clonotypes that had expanded above 0.001.

There are 13 residues in the CDR3. Germline-derived CDR1 and CDR2 are WSHSY and SAAADI. J lost 7 bases, V lost 10 bases, and 11 bases had no gene match. Sequenced: blood. V and J are TRBV10-2 and TRBJ2-7; 9 nucleotides match TRBD1. The receptor was derived from a woman aged 40 to 49 with Graves' ophthalmopathy. The CDR3 bases are TGCGCCATAGCGGACAGGGGATCAGGAGAGCAGTACTTC. Its translation: CAIADRGSGEQYF.